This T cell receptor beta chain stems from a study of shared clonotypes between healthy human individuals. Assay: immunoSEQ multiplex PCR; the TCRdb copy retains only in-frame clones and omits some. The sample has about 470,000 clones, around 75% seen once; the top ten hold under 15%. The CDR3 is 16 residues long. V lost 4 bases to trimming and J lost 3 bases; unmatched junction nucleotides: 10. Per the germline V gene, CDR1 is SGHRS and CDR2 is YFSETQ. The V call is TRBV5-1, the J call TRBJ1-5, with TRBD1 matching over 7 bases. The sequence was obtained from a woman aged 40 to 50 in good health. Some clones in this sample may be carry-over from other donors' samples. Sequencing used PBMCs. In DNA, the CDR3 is TGCGCCAGCAGCCCCCGGCCTGGACAGGACAATCAGCCCCAGCATTTT. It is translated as CASSPRPGQDNQPQHF.